This TCR beta chain was recovered during a study of cytomegalovirus exposure and HLA in healthy donors. Findings and caveats of the study: Researchers left out some V segments, among them TRBV6-2 and TRBV6-3, as indistinguishable. Follow-up analysis later connected one missense variant in DCLRE1C with trimming of TCR beta V- and J-genes.

Germline CDR1 MDHEN, CDR2 SYDVKM. J lost 2 bases, V lost 5 bases, and 6 bases had no gene match. The CDR3 runs to 15 residues. Sample share makes this clone medium-sized. Its antigen is as yet unknown. The study ran its PCR with 60 Vbeta and 13 Jbeta primers. Sequencing used immunoSEQ multiplex PCR; TCRdb keeps in-frame clones, though not all of them. The sample records fewer than 85,000 clones, 74% being singletons. Sequencing was carried out using PBMCs. The V gene is TRBV28, the J gene TRBJ2-1; 7 bases are shared with TRBD1. The sequence was obtained from a man in his forties or fifties in good health and CMV-seropositive. Here the CDR3 reads CASSNRGGPYNEQFF. As DNA, the CDR3 is TGTGCCAGCAGTAACAGGGGTGGCCCCTACAATGAGCAGTTCTTC. The full variable domain, its missing parts supplied by reference TRBV28 and TRBJ2-1, is DVKVTQSSRYLVKRTGEKVFLECVQDMDHENMFWYRQDPGLGLRLIYFSYDVKMKEKGDIPEGYSVSREKKERFSLILESASTNQTSMYLCASSNRGGPYNEQFFGPGTRLTVL.